The clone carrying this T cell receptor beta chain was picked up one time. Antigen unknown. This record comes from a study of early stage breast cancer tumors. General observations from the study: Compared with adjacent normal breast, tumors showed around 2.7-fold denser, more clonal T cells. Commonly generated sequences made up most enriched TCRB sequences shared between patients.

This table comes from immunoSEQ multiplex PCR, and its TCRdb copy is limited to in-frame clones, with some not included. The sample includes 50,000 to 65,000 clones, 75% to 95% of them seen just once. CDR1 and CDR2 from the germline V gene are SGHRS and YFSETQ. The CDR3 spans 14 residues. V was cut by 3 bases and J by 6 bases, with 13 bases left in between. Material: blood. The receptor was isolated from an older person with breast cancer. The chain employs TRBV5-1 and TRBJ1-5, with TRBD1 as a possible D gene (6 bases). The CDR3, as DNA: TGCGCCAGCAGCTCCAACACAGGGTCTCAGCCCCAGCATTTT. It codes for CASSSNTGSQPQHF.